This is a list of T cell receptor beta chains from one sample in a study of neurological immune-mediated disorders. MiXCR, applied by TCRdb to the 5' RACE reads, yields one record per CDR3 protein. The table lists 39,000 or so distinct CDR3 sequences, about 2.5% of them singletons. Source material: PBMCs. These receptors all come from a man aged 25-45 years with multiple sclerosis. The CDR3 runs from the conserved cysteine through the conserved F or W. The D gene is left open where the match is weak. Clone sizes are given selectively: once, few, many, or a class where the clone is expanded.

d_call,v_call,clone_size,j_call,cdr3_nt,cdr3_aa
-,TRBV12-3/TRBV12-4,many,TRBJ1-1,TGTGCCAGCAGTTTAAGGGACCCCGGGGCCCATCGGGACACTGAAGCTTTCTTT,CASSLRDPGAHRDTEAFF
-,TRBV5-1,many,TRBJ2-1,TGCGCCAGCAGCTTTCGGTCCTACAATGAGCAGTTCTTC,CASSFRSYNEQFF
-,TRBV11-2,many,TRBJ1-1,TGTGCCAGCAGCTTGACCTCCTTGGGGACTGAAGCTTTCTTT,CASSLTSLGTEAFF
-,TRBV19,many,TRBJ1-6,TGTGCCAGTAGTCCTTCGCTGAATTCACCCCTCCACTTT,CASSPSLNSPLHF
TRBD2,TRBV6-5,many,TRBJ2-2,TGTGCCAGCAGTAAGACTAGCGGGAGGGCGGACACCGGGGAGCTGTTTTTT,CASSKTSGRADTGELFF
-,TRBV20-1,many,TRBJ1-1,TGCAGTGCTAACCGAGGAGGGAACACTGAAGCTTTCTTT,CSANRGGNTEAFF
-,TRBV6-2/TRBV6-3,many,TRBJ2-3,TGTGCCAGCAGTTATCAGGGGTCAGATACGCAGTATTTT,CASSYQGSDTQYF
-,TRBV5-1,many,TRBJ1-3,TGCGCCTCTAGAAAGGGCTCCTCTGGAAACACCATATATTTT,CASRKGSSGNTIYF
-,TRBV12-3/TRBV12-4,many,TRBJ2-1,TGTGCCAGCAGTTTAGCGGAGAGAGTCAATGAGCAGTTCTTC,CASSLAERVNEQFF
-,TRBV29-1,many,TRBJ1-1,TGCAGCGTTGAGGTTACAGGGTTTTTGGCTTTCTTT,CSVEVTGFLAFF
TRBD1,TRBV20-1,many,TRBJ2-7,TGCAGTGCGCGACCGGGACAGTCGTACGAGCAGTACTTC,CSARPGQSYEQYF
-,TRBV5-1,many,TRBJ2-2,TGCGCCAGCAGCTATGACAGGACGAACACCGGGGAGCTGTTTTTT,CASSYDRTNTGELFF
-,TRBV5-8,many,TRBJ2-1,TGTGCCAGCAGCGCCCGGAACTACAATGAGCAGTTCTTC,CASSARNYNEQFF
TRBD1,TRBV20-1,many,TRBJ2-7,TGCAGTGCTGACCAGGGGGCGGATGAGCAGTACTTC,CSADQGADEQYF
TRBD1,TRBV20-1,many,TRBJ2-5,TGCAGTGCGGGACAGGGAAGAGAGACCCAGTACTTC,CSAGQGRETQYF
-,TRBV7-3,many,TRBJ2-1,TGTGCCAGCAGCACAGACCCTAGTTATGAGCAGTTCTTC,CASSTDPSYEQFF
-,TRBV25-1,-,TRBJ2-7,TGTGCCAGCAGACCGACAGGACTAACCTACGAGCAGTACTTC,CASRPTGLTYEQYF
TRBD2,TRBV12-3/TRBV12-4,few,TRBJ2-2,TGTGCCAGCAGGGCGGGAGGGGCGGACACCGGGGAGCTGTTTTTT,CASRAGGADTGELFF
-,TRBV29-1,many,TRBJ1-4,TGCAGCGTTGCCCGGGGAAATAATGAAAAACTGTTTTTT,CSVARGNNEKLFF
-,TRBV7-9,many,TRBJ2-7,TGTGCCAGCAGCTTAGAAGGATGGGTAACCTACGAGCAGTACTTC,CASSLEGWVTYEQYF
TRBD1,TRBV5-1,many,TRBJ2-7,TGCGCCAGCAGCTTGGTGGGACAGACCTACGAGCAGTACTTC,CASSLVGQTYEQYF
-,TRBV20-1,medium-sized,TRBJ1-1,TGCAGTGCCTGGGTTGGGGACACTGAAGCTTTCTTT,CSAWVGDTEAFF
-,TRBV20-1,many,TRBJ2-7,TGCAGTGCCCATCCAAACGGGATTCAGCAAGACGAGCAGTACTTC,CSAHPNGIQQDEQYF
-,TRBV20-1,many,TRBJ2-7,TGCAGTGCTAGAGAACCGGTGGGGGTGGGCGAGCAGTACTTC,CSAREPVGVGEQYF
TRBD1,TRBV7-2,many,TRBJ2-7,TGTGCCAGCAGTGCCCTCCGATCAGGGGGAAGCTACGAGCAGTACTTC,CASSALRSGGSYEQYF
TRBD2,TRBV10-3,few,TRBJ2-1,TGTGCCATCAGTGCTCTAGCGGTAAACAATGAGCAGTTCTTC,CAISALAVNNEQFF
TRBD1,TRBV20-1,many,TRBJ2-2,TGCAGTGCCCGCGGGGACAGGGAGTCGGGGGGGAACACCGGGGAGCTGTTTTTT,CSARGDRESGGNTGELFF
-,TRBV3-1,many,TRBJ1-5,TGTGCCAGCAGCCAAGACACGGGGTATCAGCCCCAGCATTTT,CASSQDTGYQPQHF
-,TRBV6-2/TRBV6-3,-,TRBJ2-7,TGTGCCAGCAACCAGGGGTCTCGGGGCGAGCAGTACTTC,CASNQGSRGEQYF
TRBD1,TRBV20-1,many,TRBJ1-5,TGCAGTGCTAGAGAGGAGGGACAGGGGGCACAAAAGACCCAGAATTTT,CSAREEGQGAQKTQNF
-,TRBV5-1,many,TRBJ2-7,TGCGCCAGCAGCTTTGGCGGGTTCTCCTACGAGCAGTACTTC,CASSFGGFSYEQYF
-,TRBV12-3/TRBV12-4,many,TRBJ2-7,TGTGCCAGCAGTTTAACGGGACCCTTAACTTCCTACGAGCAGTACTTC,CASSLTGPLTSYEQYF
-,TRBV7-2,many,TRBJ2-3,TGTGCCAGCAGCCGCGGGGGCAGCACAGATACGCAGTATTTT,CASSRGGSTDTQYF
TRBD1,TRBV7-9,many,TRBJ1-2,TGTGCCAGCAGCTTATCGGGACAGCAATTCTATGGCTACACCTTC,CASSLSGQQFYGYTF
TRBD1,TRBV10-2,many,TRBJ2-7,TGCGCCAGCTGTAGGGACAGGAGGTACGAGCAGTACTTC,CASCRDRRYEQYF
-,TRBV5-1,many,TRBJ1-1,TGCGCCAGCAGCTTGGTTCAGGGCGCGAACACTGAAGCTTTCTTT,CASSLVQGANTEAFF
TRBD1,TRBV24-1,many,TRBJ2-1,TGTGCCACCGCCCCAGGGACAGGGAACAACAATGAGCAGTTCTTC,CATAPGTGNNNEQFF
TRBD1,TRBV20-1,many,TRBJ1-1,TGCAGTGCTGACCAGACAGGGTACGGGGCCACTGAAGCTTTCTTT,CSADQTGYGATEAFF
-,TRBV3-1,many,TRBJ2-5,TGTGCCAGCAGCCTCGGGAGCTACCAAGAGACCCAGTACTTC,CASSLGSYQETQYF
TRBD2,TRBV27,many,TRBJ2-7,TGTGCCAGCTTTCCGGCGGGAGGGCCAGGCGAGCAGTACTTC,CASFPAGGPGEQYF
TRBD2,TRBV12-3/TRBV12-4,many,TRBJ2-1,TGTGCCAGCAGTTTCCGGGACTATCCTATCAATGAGCAGTTCTTC,CASSFRDYPINEQFF
TRBD1,TRBV12-3/TRBV12-4,many,TRBJ1-4,TGTGCCAGCAGTTTAGATTACACAGGGGGCGCGGGTGAAAAACTGTTTTTT,CASSLDYTGGAGEKLFF
-,TRBV5-1,-,TRBJ2-3,TGCGCCAGCAGCTTGGCCGGAGGTACTAGCACAGATACGCAGTATTTT,CASSLAGGTSTDTQYF
TRBD2,TRBV20-1,many,TRBJ2-7,TGCAGTGCCCCTAGCGGGGGGCCAAGCTACGAGCAGTACTTC,CSAPSGGPSYEQYF
-,TRBV28,many,TRBJ1-4,TGTGCCAGCAGTCAAGCCCTGGGGAACGCAAATGAAAAACTGTTTTTT,CASSQALGNANEKLFF
TRBD2,TRBV5-1,many,TRBJ2-1,TGCGCCAGCAGCTTAGGCGGGAGAGGCTACAATGAGCAGTTCTTC,CASSLGGRGYNEQFF
-,TRBV5-1,many,TRBJ2-2,TGCGCCAGCAGCTGGGTGGCCGGGTCCCCCACCGGGGAGCTGTTTTTT,CASSWVAGSPTGELFF
TRBD2,TRBV3-1,many,TRBJ2-2,TGTGCCAGCAGCCTAGGACTAGCGGGACCACCCGGGGAGCTGTTTTTT,CASSLGLAGPPGELFF
-,TRBV28,few,TRBJ2-7,TGTGCCAGCACCTCCCCGGGGGCAACCACCTACGAGCAGTACTTC,CASTSPGATTYEQYF
-,TRBV7-2,many,TRBJ1-4,TGTGCCAGCAGCCCAGGCGGGGGCCCGTTTGAAAAACTGTTTTTT,CASSPGGGPFEKLFF
-,TRBV5-1,many,TRBJ2-1,TGCGCCAGCAGCTTGTCTTTGTCCAGACTAGACGCCTCCTACAATGAGCAGTTCTTC,CASSLSLSRLDASYNEQFF
-,TRBV20-1,many,TRBJ2-7,TGCAGTGCTCCTAGCGTTAGGAGGCCCCCCGGCGAGCAGTACTTC,CSAPSVRRPPGEQYF
-,TRBV14,many,TRBJ1-2,TGTGCCAGCAGCCAAGATCCGACCTATGGCTACACCTTC,CASSQDPTYGYTF
TRBD1,TRBV5-1,many,TRBJ2-7,TGCGCCAGCAGCGCAGGGGGTACATCCTACGAGCAGTACTTC,CASSAGGTSYEQYF
-,TRBV28,many,TRBJ2-3,TGTGCCAGCAGTTCGGGGCGCACAGATACGCAGTATTTT,CASSSGRTDTQYF
-,TRBV7-3,many,TRBJ1-1,TGTGCCAGCAGCTTAACGGAGGGAGGGGACACTGAAGCTTTCTTT,CASSLTEGGDTEAFF